This is a list of T cell receptor beta chains from one sample in a study of shared clonotypes between healthy human individuals. Profiled with immunoSEQ multiplex PCR; TCRdb holds only in-frame clones, not every one. The table records approximately 1,500,000 clones, roughly 96% of them present only once. The sequenced sample consisted of naive CD4+ T cells sorted from blood. The receptors derive from a man between 25 and 39 years old in good health. The CDR3 runs from the conserved cysteine through the conserved F or W. A D gene is named only where the DNA matches it firmly. A clone size is listed for some rows: how often the clone was seen (once, few, many), or a class if it is expanded.

.,TRBV4-1,TRBJ2-2,TRBD1,TGCGCCAGCAGCCAGTTACCCGGGACAGCGGTTACCGGGGAGCTGTTTTTT,CASSQLPGTAVTGELFF
.,TRBV7-2,TRBJ2-3,.,TGTGCCAGCAGCTTAGTGTCGAGCTCAGATACGCAGTATTTT,CASSLVSSSDTQYF
.,TRBV5-8,TRBJ2-3,.,TGTGCCAGCAGCTTGGGGGGGCTCATCGGCACAGATACGCAGTATTTT,CASSLGGLIGTDTQYF
.,TRBV19,TRBJ2-1,.,TGTGCCAGTAGTTTCCGGAGGGGTCTAGATCCGTACGAGCAGTTCTTC,CASSFRRGLDPYEQFF
.,TRBV18,TRBJ2-7,TRBD1,TGTGCCAGCTCCTCCCGGGACAGGTTGGGCGAGCAGTACTTC,CASSSRDRLGEQYF
.,TRBV10-3,TRBJ2-5,TRBD1,TGTGCCATCAGTGAGAGGACAGGGAGGCAAGGGGCCCAAGAGACCCAGTACTTC,CAISERTGRQGAQETQYF
.,TRBV7-7,TRBJ2-2,TRBD1,TGTGCCAGCAGCTCCCCCAGAGGGGGCAACACCGGGGAGCTGTTTTTT,CASSSPRGGNTGELFF
.,TRBV7-2,TRBJ1-5,TRBD1,TGTGCCAGCAAAGACGGGACAGGAGGTCAGCCCCAGCATTTT,CASKDGTGGQPQHF
.,TRBV2,TRBJ2-1,TRBD2,TGTGCCAGCAGTGAATACGGCGGGAGGTACTACAATGAGCAGTTCTTC,CASSEYGGRYYNEQFF
once,TRBV7-3,TRBJ2-2,.,TGTGCCAGCAGCTTATCTACTTGGGGCACCGGGGAGCTGTTTTTT,CASSLSTWGTGELFF